The clone carrying this TCR beta chain turned up a few times. These data are taken from a study of blood T cells in healthy people across ages. CDR1 is LNHDA, CDR2 SQIVND, per germline (reference sequence). This CDR3 is 14 amino acids long. Trimming took off 3 bases at V and 0 bases at J, with 8 bases between the two ends. A second PCR, run for about 7 to 11 cycles, used a sample-barcoded 5' primer plus a J-beta primer mix. Tagging of each cDNA molecule was performed by a template-switch adaptor with 12 random nucleotides. TCRdb itself ran the 5' RACE reads through MiXCR, one entry per CDR3 protein. The repertoire holds roughly 900,000 distinct CDR3 sequences, 45% to 50% seen once, with roughly an eighth in the top ten. A minimum of 5 micrograms of total RNA was extracted per sample.

Sequenced: blood. The chain joins TRBV19 to TRBJ1-1; D possibly corresponds to TRBD1 (5 bases). The sequence was obtained from a man aged 30 to 45 in good health. The CDR3 loop is CASSMGGMNTEAFF. The CDR3 DNA reads TGTGCCAGTAGTATGGGGGGGATGAACACTGAAGCTTTCTTT.